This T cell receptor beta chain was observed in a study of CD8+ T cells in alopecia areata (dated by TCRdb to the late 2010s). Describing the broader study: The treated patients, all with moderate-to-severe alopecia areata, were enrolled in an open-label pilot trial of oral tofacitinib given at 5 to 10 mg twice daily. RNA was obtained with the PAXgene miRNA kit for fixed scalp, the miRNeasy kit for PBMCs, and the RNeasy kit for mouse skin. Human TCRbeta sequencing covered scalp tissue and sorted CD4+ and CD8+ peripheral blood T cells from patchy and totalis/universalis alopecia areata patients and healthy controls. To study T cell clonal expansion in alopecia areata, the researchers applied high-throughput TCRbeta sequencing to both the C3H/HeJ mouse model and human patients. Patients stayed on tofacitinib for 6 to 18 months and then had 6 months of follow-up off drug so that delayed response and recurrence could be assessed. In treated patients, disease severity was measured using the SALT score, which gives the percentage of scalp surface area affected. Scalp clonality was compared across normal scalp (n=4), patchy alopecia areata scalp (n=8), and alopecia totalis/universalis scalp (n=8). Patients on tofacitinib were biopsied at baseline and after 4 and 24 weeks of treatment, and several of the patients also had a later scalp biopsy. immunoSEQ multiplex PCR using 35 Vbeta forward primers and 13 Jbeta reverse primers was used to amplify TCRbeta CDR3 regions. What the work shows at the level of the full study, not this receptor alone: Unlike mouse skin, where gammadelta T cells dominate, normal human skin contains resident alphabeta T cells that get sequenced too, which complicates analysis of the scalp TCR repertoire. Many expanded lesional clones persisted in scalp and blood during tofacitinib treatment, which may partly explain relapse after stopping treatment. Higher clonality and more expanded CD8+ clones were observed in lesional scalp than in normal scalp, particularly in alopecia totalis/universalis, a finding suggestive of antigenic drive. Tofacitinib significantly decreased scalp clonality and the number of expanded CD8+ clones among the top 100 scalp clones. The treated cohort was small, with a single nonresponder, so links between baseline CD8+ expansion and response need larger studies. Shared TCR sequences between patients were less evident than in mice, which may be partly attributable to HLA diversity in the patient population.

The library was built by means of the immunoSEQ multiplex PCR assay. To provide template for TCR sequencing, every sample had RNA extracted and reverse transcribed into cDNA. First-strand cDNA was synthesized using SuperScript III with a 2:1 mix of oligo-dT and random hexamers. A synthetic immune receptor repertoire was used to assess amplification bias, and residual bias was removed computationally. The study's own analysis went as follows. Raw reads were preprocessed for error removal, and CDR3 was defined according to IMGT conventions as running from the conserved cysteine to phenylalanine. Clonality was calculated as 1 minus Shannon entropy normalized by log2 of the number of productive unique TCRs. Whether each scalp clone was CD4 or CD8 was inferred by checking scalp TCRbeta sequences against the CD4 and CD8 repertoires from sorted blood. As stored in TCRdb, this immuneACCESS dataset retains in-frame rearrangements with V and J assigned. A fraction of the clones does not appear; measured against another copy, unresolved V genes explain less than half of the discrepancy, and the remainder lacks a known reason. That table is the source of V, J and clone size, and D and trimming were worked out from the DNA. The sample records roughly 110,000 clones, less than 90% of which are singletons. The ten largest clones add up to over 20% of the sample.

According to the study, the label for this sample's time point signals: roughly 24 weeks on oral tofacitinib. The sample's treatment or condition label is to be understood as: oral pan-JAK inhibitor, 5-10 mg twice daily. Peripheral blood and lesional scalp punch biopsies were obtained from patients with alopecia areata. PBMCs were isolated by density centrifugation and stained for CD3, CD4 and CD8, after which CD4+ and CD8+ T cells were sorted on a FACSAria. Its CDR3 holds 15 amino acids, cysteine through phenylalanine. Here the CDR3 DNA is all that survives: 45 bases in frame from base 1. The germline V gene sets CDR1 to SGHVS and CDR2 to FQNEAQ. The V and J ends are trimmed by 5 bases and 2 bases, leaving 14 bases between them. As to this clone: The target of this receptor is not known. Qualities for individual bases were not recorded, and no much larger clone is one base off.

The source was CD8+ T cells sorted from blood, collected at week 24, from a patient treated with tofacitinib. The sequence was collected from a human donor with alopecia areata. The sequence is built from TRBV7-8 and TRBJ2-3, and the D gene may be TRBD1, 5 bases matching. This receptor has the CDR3 CASSPIGAITDTQYF. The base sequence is TGTGCCAGCAGCCCCATAGGGGCCATCACAGATACGCAGTATTTT.